Included here is one T cell receptor (beta chain) sequence, with context. What this receptor recognizes is not known. Per-base qualities were not stored, and no clone one base away is much larger. The cysteine opens and the phenylalanine closes a CDR3 of 15 amino acids. Just the 45-base CDR3 DNA is kept, in frame starting at base 1. V is trimmed back by 3 bases and J by 7 bases, and the junction contains 7 bases that no gene match accounts for. CDR1 KGHDR and CDR2 SFDVKD were looked up in the germline V gene. TCRbeta CDR3 regions were amplified from genomic DNA using the immunoSEQ Assay, a bias-controlled multiplex PCR. The original methods were these. The number of nucleated cells in each sample was estimated from the amplification of reference gene primers within the assay. To quantify the absolute abundance of each unique TCRbeta CDR3 rearrangement, sequence reads were collapsed and filtered. For each sample, productive Simpson clonality was calculated by taking the square root of Simpson's diversity index across productive rearrangements. TCRdb retrieved this table from immuneACCESS and kept in-frame rearrangements only. Not all clones are present; in checked studies, unresolved V genes account for under half, and no reason is known for the remainder. The V and J calls and clone size are taken from that table; D and trimming were inferred from the DNA. In this sample the table shows 200,000 to 250,000 clones, 88% of which occur a single time. Roughly 14% of the sample rests with the top ten.

Participants in the prospective study were enrolled through a virtual design, were aged roughly 18 to 100 years, and lived in approximately 25 United States geographic areas. In the prospective study, participants were assigned to cohorts based on the clinical history participants reported in a screening survey and a study questionnaire. In the prospective study, whole blood, serum and a nasopharyngeal or oropharyngeal swab were collected from each participant by mobile phlebotomists. Prospective study participants could optionally give additional blood draws and questionnaires over an approximately two-month period. Blood samples from the prospective study were shipped frozen or at room temperature prior to DNA extraction. The data were taken from a study of blood T cell repertoires in COVID-19 (dated by TCRdb to 2018 to 2021). Broadly, across the study: The collaborator samples originated in the United States, Italy and Spain and spanned the acute and convalescent phases of COVID-19. The material from the prospective study consisted of cDNA or gDNA derived from T cells, B-cell-depleted T cells, or PBMCs. Deeply sampled blood TCRbeta repertoires from subjects exposed to, actively infected with, or recovered from COVID-19 were included in the dataset. The repertoires were made available in a free public database intended to serve as a resource for research on the immune response to SARS-CoV-2. Samples came from the ongoing ImmuneRACE study (first 160 participants) plus 1,254 subjects from 6 global collaborators. The sample metadata nearly always contained a de-identified subject ID, COVID-19 status, age in years and sex. Where HLA class I and class II types were available, the types were taken from metadata supplied by the sample provider, not from assay-based typing. Overall results and qualifications from the work: How much clinical and demographic metadata was included differed by source and by participant, and the metadata was provided uncurated.

The origin of this receptor is a woman in her fifties or sixties with acute COVID-19. Sequences were obtained from PBMCs or T cells enriched from blood (not recorded which). Recombination joined TRBV24-1 with TRBJ1-2; a stretch of 10 junction bases matches TRBD1. The CDR3 is CATSDRGTGDRGYTF. The nucleotide sequence is given as TGTGCCACCAGTGATCGCGGGACAGGGGATCGTGGCTACACCTTC.